The text below deals with one TCR beta chain. These data come from a study of PD-1 blockade in classical Hodgkin lymphoma. Study context: Nivolumab was administered to patients intravenously at 3 mg/kg every 2 weeks.

CDR1 SGHDT and CDR2 YYEEEE come from the germline V gene. Trimming shortened V by 0 bases and J by 0 bases, and 6 bases separated the two germline ends. The CDR3 runs 14 residues. All patients experienced relapse after autologous stem cell transplantation, and brentuximab vedotin exposure was variable. This table comes from immunoSEQ multiplex PCR, and its TCRdb copy is limited to in-frame clones, with some not included. The table shows about 110,000 clones, with nearly 90% occurring only once. The material was peripheral blood mononuclear cells (PBMCs), obtained before the second cycle of nivolumab. The sequence derives from a human donor with classical Hodgkin lymphoma. V usage is TRBV5-6 and J usage is TRBJ2-5; D remains ambiguous. The CDR3 loop is CASSLGLNQETQYF. CDR3 in DNA: TGTGCCAGCAGCTTGGGGCTAAACCAAGAGACCCAGTACTTC.